These T cell receptor beta chains were read from a single sample in a study of blood T cells in healthy people across ages. TCRdb re-called the 5' RACE reads through MiXCR, storing one row per CDR3 protein. This table holds roughly 1 million distinct CDR3 sequences, less than 25% found once. This sample was also put to use in a study of T cells of mothers and their children.

The sample consisted of blood. The receptor source for this set is a girl aged 2 to 9 in good health. Each CDR3 is given with its conserved first and last residue. Fields, in order: V gene, clone size, J gene, D gene, CDR3 protein, CDR3 DNA. The D gene is left open where the match is weak. Size tells how often a clone was seen (once, few, many) or the class of an expanded clone, and some rows leave it out.

V gene: TRBV7-2; clone size: NA; J gene: TRBJ2-5; D gene: NA; CDR3 protein: CASSLRPSGRLVKEETQYF; CDR3 DNA: TGTGCCAGCAGCTTACGACCCTCAGGGCGACTAGTAAAAGAAGAGACCCAGTACTTC
V gene: TRBV19; clone size: NA; J gene: TRBJ2-1; D gene: TRBD1; CDR3 protein: CATETGVSSYNERFF; CDR3 DNA: TGTGCGACTGAGACAGGGGTTTCCTCCTACAATGAGCGGTTCTTC
V gene: TRBV27; clone size: few; J gene: TRBJ2-3; D gene: TRBD2; CDR3 protein: CASSPGTTAGDTQYF; CDR3 DNA: TGTGCCAGCAGTCCCGGGACTACCGCCGGTGATACGCAGTATTTT
V gene: TRBV20-1; clone size: NA; J gene: TRBJ2-5; D gene: TRBD2; CDR3 protein: CSALQAGVETQYF; CDR3 DNA: TGCAGCGCCCTTCAAGCGGGGGTCGAGACCCAGTACTTC
V gene: TRBV4-1; clone size: NA; J gene: TRBJ1-1; D gene: NA; CDR3 protein: CASGHGGYTEAFF; CDR3 DNA: TGCGCCAGCGGGCACGGGGGCTACACTGAAGCTTTCTTT
V gene: TRBV20-1; clone size: NA; J gene: TRBJ1-1; D gene: NA; CDR3 protein: CSARKGGELNTEAFF; CDR3 DNA: TGCAGTGCTAGAAAAGGGGGGGAGTTGAACACTGAAGCTTTCTTT
V gene: TRBV15; clone size: NA; J gene: TRBJ2-5; D gene: NA; CDR3 protein: CATSRVAGAEETQYF; CDR3 DNA: TGTGCCACCAGCAGAGTTGCAGGGGCCGAAGAGACCCAGTACTTC
V gene: TRBV20-1; clone size: few; J gene: TRBJ2-1; D gene: TRBD2; CDR3 protein: CSARDHSGSYNEQFF; CDR3 DNA: TGCAGTGCTAGAGATCACAGCGGGAGTTATAATGAGCAGTTCTTC
V gene: TRBV14; clone size: few; J gene: TRBJ2-1; D gene: NA; CDR3 protein: CASICRKYF; CDR3 DNA: TGTGCCAGCATCTGTAGGAAGTACTTC
V gene: TRBV7-3; clone size: NA; J gene: TRBJ2-4; D gene: NA; CDR3 protein: CASSLAPPSIGDIQYF; CDR3 DNA: TGTGCCAGCAGCTTAGCCCCCCCTAGCATAGGGGACATTCAGTACTTC
V gene: TRBV28; clone size: NA; J gene: TRBJ2-5; D gene: TRBD2; CDR3 protein: CASSLFLAGDVETQYF; CDR3 DNA: TGTGCCAGCAGTTTATTCCTAGCGGGAGATGTAGAGACCCAGTACTTC
V gene: TRBV29-1; clone size: NA; J gene: TRBJ1-2; D gene: NA; CDR3 protein: CSVVWQNYGYTF; CDR3 DNA: TGCAGCGTTGTATGGCAGAACTATGGCTACACCTTC
V gene: TRBV28; clone size: NA; J gene: TRBJ2-5; D gene: NA; CDR3 protein: CASSSGWDQRQETQYF; CDR3 DNA: TGTGCCAGCAGTTCAGGTTGGGACCAGAGACAAGAGACCCAGTACTTC
V gene: TRBV6-1; clone size: NA; J gene: TRBJ1-5; D gene: TRBD1; CDR3 protein: CASSVYTGTENNQPQHF; CDR3 DNA: TGTGCCAGCAGTGTTTACACTGGGACAGAGAACAATCAGCCCCAGCATTTT
V gene: TRBV12-3/TRBV12-4; clone size: NA; J gene: TRBJ1-2; D gene: NA; CDR3 protein: CASSLTSIYGYTF; CDR3 DNA: TGTGCCAGCAGTCTGACAAGCATCTATGGCTACACCTTC
V gene: TRBV29-1; clone size: NA; J gene: TRBJ2-3; D gene: TRBD1; CDR3 protein: CSVRQGLTDTQYF; CDR3 DNA: TGCAGCGTCCGACAGGGCCTCACAGATACGCAGTATTTT
V gene: TRBV7-3; clone size: NA; J gene: TRBJ2-6; D gene: NA; CDR3 protein: CASSPDSLNVLTF; CDR3 DNA: TGTGCCAGCAGTCCCGACAGTCTCAACGTCCTGACTTTC
V gene: TRBV7-9; clone size: NA; J gene: TRBJ2-7; D gene: NA; CDR3 protein: CASSSPGKGNEQYF; CDR3 DNA: TGTGCCAGCAGCTCCCCAGGGAAAGGGAACGAGCAGTACTTC
V gene: TRBV15; clone size: NA; J gene: TRBJ1-5; D gene: NA; CDR3 protein: CATSRDGTREPQHF; CDR3 DNA: TGTGCCACCAGCAGAGATGGGACTAGGGAGCCCCAGCATTTT
V gene: TRBV7-2; clone size: few; J gene: TRBJ2-5; D gene: TRBD1; CDR3 protein: CASSLVRKQGARETQYF; CDR3 DNA: TGTGCCAGCAGCTTAGTCAGGAAACAGGGGGCGCGGGAGACCCAGTACTTC
V gene: TRBV29-1; clone size: few; J gene: TRBJ2-5; D gene: TRBD2; CDR3 protein: CSVEPSGSPETQYF; CDR3 DNA: TGCAGCGTTGAGCCTAGCGGGAGTCCAGAGACCCAGTACTTC
V gene: TRBV29-1; clone size: NA; J gene: TRBJ1-2; D gene: NA; CDR3 protein: CSVEEQPPNYGYTF; CDR3 DNA: TGCAGCGTTGAGGAACAGCCACCAAACTATGGCTACACCTTC
V gene: TRBV27; clone size: NA; J gene: TRBJ1-2; D gene: NA; CDR3 protein: CASSFDRQGHGYTF; CDR3 DNA: TGTGCCAGCAGTTTCGATAGGCAGGGTCATGGCTACACCTTC
V gene: TRBV10-3; clone size: few; J gene: TRBJ2-6; D gene: TRBD1; CDR3 protein: CAISDSLWTGGSSGSGANVLTF; CDR3 DNA: TGTGCCATCAGTGACTCCCTTTGGACAGGGGGGAGTTCTGGATCTGGGGCCAACGTCCTGACTTTC
V gene: TRBV4-1; clone size: NA; J gene: TRBJ1-2; D gene: TRBD1; CDR3 protein: CASSSGQGEDYGYTF; CDR3 DNA: TGCGCCAGCAGCAGTGGACAGGGCGAGGACTATGGCTACACCTTC
V gene: TRBV12-3/TRBV12-4; clone size: NA; J gene: TRBJ2-7; D gene: NA; CDR3 protein: CASSLAGPSHSEQYF; CDR3 DNA: TGTGCCAGCAGTCTTGCCGGGCCTTCCCATAGCGAGCAGTACTTC
V gene: TRBV5-1; clone size: few; J gene: TRBJ2-3; D gene: NA; CDR3 protein: CASSLEGAADTQYF; CDR3 DNA: TGCGCCAGCAGCTTGGAAGGGGCCGCAGATACGCAGTATTTT
V gene: TRBV11-1; clone size: NA; J gene: TRBJ2-3; D gene: TRBD2; CDR3 protein: CASSYPGTSSDTQYF; CDR3 DNA: TGTGCCAGCAGCTACCCCGGGACTAGCTCAGATACGCAGTATTTT
V gene: TRBV20-1; clone size: once; J gene: TRBJ2-4; D gene: NA; CDR3 protein: CSARGWTSRDIQYF; CDR3 DNA: TGCAGTGCTAGGGGATGGACCTCAAGGGACATTCAGTACTTC
V gene: TRBV4-3; clone size: few; J gene: TRBJ2-1; D gene: NA; CDR3 protein: CASSQDSGAVGYNEQFF; CDR3 DNA: TGCGCCAGCAGCCAAGATTCCGGTGCGGTGGGGTACAATGAGCAGTTCTTC
V gene: TRBV5-1; clone size: NA; J gene: TRBJ2-7; D gene: NA; CDR3 protein: CASSFRPYYEQYF; CDR3 DNA: TGCGCCAGCAGCTTCCGGCCGTACTACGAGCAGTACTTC
V gene: TRBV19; clone size: NA; J gene: TRBJ1-2; D gene: TRBD1; CDR3 protein: CASSTTATGVYGYTF; CDR3 DNA: TGTGCCAGTAGTACGACGGCAACAGGGGTCTATGGCTACACCTTC
V gene: TRBV28; clone size: few; J gene: TRBJ1-5; D gene: NA; CDR3 protein: CASSFLGSLWKNQPQHF; CDR3 DNA: TGTGCCAGCAGTTTCTTGGGTAGTTTGTGGAAGAATCAGCCCCAGCATTTT
V gene: TRBV4-1; clone size: NA; J gene: TRBJ1-1; D gene: TRBD1; CDR3 protein: CASSSPGQGGREAFF; CDR3 DNA: TGCGCCAGCAGTTCGCCGGGACAGGGAGGTCGGGAAGCTTTCTTT
V gene: TRBV7-2; clone size: few; J gene: TRBJ1-1; D gene: NA; CDR3 protein: CASSRNLNTEAFF; CDR3 DNA: TGTGCCAGCAGCCGAAATCTGAACACTGAAGCTTTCTTT
V gene: TRBV28; clone size: many; J gene: TRBJ2-7; D gene: NA; CDR3 protein: CASSFHPPTGRGSYEQYF; CDR3 DNA: TGTGCCAGCAGTTTCCACCCCCCAACAGGGCGCGGGTCCTACGAGCAGTACTTC
V gene: TRBV6-6; clone size: NA; J gene: TRBJ2-5; D gene: TRBD2; CDR3 protein: CASSGTSGMETQYF; CDR3 DNA: TGTGCCAGTTCAGGGACTAGCGGGATGGAGACCCAGTACTTC
V gene: TRBV5-6; clone size: NA; J gene: TRBJ2-3; D gene: NA; CDR3 protein: CASSLVGKSTDTQYF; CDR3 DNA: TGTGCCAGCAGCTTGGTCGGGAAAAGCACAGATACGCAGTATTTT
V gene: TRBV9; clone size: few; J gene: TRBJ2-7; D gene: NA; CDR3 protein: CASGGTGAHEQYF; CDR3 DNA: TGTGCCAGCGGGGGGACCGGAGCACACGAGCAGTACTTC
V gene: TRBV29-1; clone size: NA; J gene: TRBJ1-6; D gene: TRBD1; CDR3 protein: CSVGIEGQGAPLHF; CDR3 DNA: TGCAGCGTTGGAATTGAGGGACAGGGGGCACCCCTCCACTTT
V gene: TRBV5-8; clone size: NA; J gene: TRBJ1-4; D gene: NA; CDR3 protein: CASSLGTTGINEKLLF; CDR3 DNA: TGTGCCAGCAGCTTGGGCACTACAGGGATCAATGAAAAACTGCTTTTT
V gene: TRBV11-1; clone size: NA; J gene: TRBJ2-1; D gene: TRBD1; CDR3 protein: CASTARQGANEQFF; CDR3 DNA: TGTGCCAGCACCGCGCGGCAGGGGGCAAATGAGCAGTTCTTC
V gene: TRBV5-1; clone size: NA; J gene: TRBJ2-1; D gene: TRBD2; CDR3 protein: CASSLETSGRSEQFF; CDR3 DNA: TGCGCCAGCAGCTTGGAGACTAGCGGGAGGAGTGAGCAGTTCTTC
V gene: TRBV7-2; clone size: few; J gene: TRBJ2-5; D gene: TRBD1; CDR3 protein: CASSFQGAETQYF; CDR3 DNA: TGTGCCAGCAGCTTTCAGGGGGCCGAGACCCAGTACTTC
V gene: TRBV7-2; clone size: few; J gene: TRBJ2-7; D gene: NA; CDR3 protein: CARALSEQYF; CDR3 DNA: TGTGCCAGGGCCCTTAGCGAGCAGTACTTC
V gene: TRBV29-1; clone size: once; J gene: TRBJ2-1; D gene: TRBD2; CDR3 protein: CSVARGGEQFF; CDR3 DNA: TGCAGCGTTGCCCGGGGGGGTGAGCAGTTCTTC
V gene: TRBV9; clone size: NA; J gene: TRBJ2-3; D gene: TRBD2; CDR3 protein: CASSVLAGGGRADTQYF; CDR3 DNA: TGTGCCAGCAGCGTACTAGCGGGAGGAGGAAGAGCAGATACGCAGTATTTT
V gene: TRBV5-4; clone size: few; J gene: TRBJ1-4; D gene: TRBD1; CDR3 protein: CASSDMDRGLEKLFF; CDR3 DNA: TGTGCCAGCAGCGATATGGACAGGGGATTAGAAAAACTGTTTTTT
V gene: TRBV6-5; clone size: few; J gene: TRBJ1-1; D gene: NA; CDR3 protein: CASSSPSVRGNTEAFF; CDR3 DNA: TGTGCCAGCAGTTCACCGTCCGTCAGGGGAAACACTGAAGCTTTCTTT
V gene: TRBV12-3/TRBV12-4; clone size: NA; J gene: TRBJ2-7; D gene: NA; CDR3 protein: CASSLDKYEQYF; CDR3 DNA: TGTGCCAGCAGTTTAGATAAGTACGAGCAGTACTTC
V gene: TRBV29-1; clone size: few; J gene: TRBJ2-1; D gene: TRBD2; CDR3 protein: CSVVSGGGDNEQFF; CDR3 DNA: TGCAGCGTTGTTTCGGGAGGAGGCGACAATGAGCAGTTCTTC
V gene: TRBV29-1; clone size: NA; J gene: TRBJ2-1; D gene: NA; CDR3 protein: CSVVGVDNNEQFF; CDR3 DNA: TGCAGCGTTGTTGGGGTGGACAACAATGAGCAGTTCTTC
V gene: TRBV20-1; clone size: few; J gene: TRBJ1-1; D gene: TRBD1; CDR3 protein: CSAEGMDRGLSEAFF; CDR3 DNA: TGCAGTGCTGAGGGTATGGACAGGGGGCTTAGTGAAGCTTTCTTT
V gene: TRBV12-3/TRBV12-4; clone size: NA; J gene: TRBJ1-2; D gene: NA; CDR3 protein: CASSLVGGVGGHGYTF; CDR3 DNA: TGTGCCAGCAGTTTAGTCGGAGGGGTCGGCGGCCATGGCTACACCTTC